The 24 T cell receptor beta chains below all came from one sample that was sequenced in a study of tumor-infiltrating lymphocytes in primary liver carcinoma. A primer matching the constant region was used to make TCR beta cDNA from 450 to 500 ng of total RNA. Three-round nested multiplex PCR performed with slightly modified ARM-PCR produced the TCR beta libraries. PCR rounds one and two used TRBV1-TRBV30 forward primers with a C-beta reverse primer for 10 cycles each. TCRdb re-derived calls from the multiplex PCR reads in MiXCR, one entry per CDR3 protein. In the table there are some 64,000 distinct CDR3 sequences, roughly two thirds of which are singletons. Unsorted bulk tissue of about 20-32 mg yielded co-extracted RNA and DNA. The sample consisted of liver tumor tissue from sampling region 4. Subset in this sample: tumor region T4, right-lateral pole. These receptors came from a man aged 40-49 years with primary liver carcinoma and hepatitis B virus infection.

Points on this clonotype: The conserved phenylalanine or tryptophan normally closing the CDR3 is absent here, so this likely arose from a read error. This chain uses TRBV14 with TRBJ1-1, with D tentatively TRBD1 (6 bases). The CDR3 is 16 amino acids. Trimming took 1 base from V and 1 from J, leaving 13 bases between them. Germline V gene lookup returns CDR1 SGHDN and CDR2 FVKESK. CDR3 DNA sequence: TGTGCCAGCAGCCAAGTTAGCAGGGGAGGGAACACTGAAGCTTTCTAT. Its translation is CASSQVSRGGNTEAFY.

About this clonotype itself: Germline is not matched at one junction end, which may reflect a read error. CDR3 nucleotides: TGTGCCAGCAGCTTTCCCGGGACTAATGGGACCAAAAACGTTCAGTACTTC. It is translated as CASSFPGTNGTKNVQYF. The rearrangement links TRBV11-1 to TRBJ2-4; TRBD2 matches 7 bases. This CDR3 is 17 amino acids long. In germline, CDR1 is SGHAT, CDR2 FQDESV (reference sequence).

Details on this clonotype: A much larger clone differs by one base, so this may be a read error. Likely a read error: the CDR3 ends without its conserved phenylalanine or tryptophan. The chain links TRBV12-3 or TRBV12-4 to TRBJ2-7; no clear D gene. This CDR3 spans 12 amino acids. The V gene lost 5 bases and the J gene lost 6 bases, with 11 bases spanning the gap. The CDR3 DNA reads as TGTGCCAGCAGTCTCCACACGGGCGAGCAGTACTTA. This codes for CASSLHTGEQYL.

Concerning this clonotype: Mismatch with germline at one junction end may stem from a read error. The V call is TRBV4-3, the J call TRBJ2-1, with D perhaps matching TRBD1 (6 bases). CDR1 is LGHNA, CDR2 YSLEER, per germline. The CDR3 is 15 amino acids. The CDR3 loop is CTSSQADRTYNEQFF. CDR3 sequence (DNA): TGCACCAGCAGCCAAGCCGACAGGACTTACAATGAGCAGTTCTTC.

With respect to this clonotype: The junction shows a germline mismatch at one end, possibly a read error. This CDR3 is CASSLTDTAYEHYF. The CDR3 DNA reads as TGTGCCAGTAGCTTAACTGATACTGCCTACGAGCACTACTTC. This sequence joins TRBV11-2 and TRBJ2-7; D is unresolved. The germline V gene has CDR1 SGHAT and CDR2 FQNNGV. This CDR3 is 14 amino acids long.

The chain couples TRBV6-2 or TRBV6-3 to TRBJ2-1, with D perhaps matching TRBD2 (5 bases). The CDR3 totals 14 residues. V shed 6 bases and J shed 16 bases, with 25 bases lying between them. CDR1 and CDR2 from the germline V gene are MNHEY and SVGEGT. The CDR3 nucleotides read TGTGCCAGCAGGGCCAGCGGTCGTCAGGATGAGTACTTCTTC. It yields the protein CASRASGRQDEYFF.

This sequence joins TRBV6-5 and TRBJ1-1, with D perhaps matching TRBD1 (5 bases). CDR3 length: 13 residues. Trimming removed 2 bases at V and 4 bases at J, with 8 bases between. Germline CDR1 reads MNHEY; CDR2 reads SVGAGI. This chain's CDR3 is CASSYNGGTEAFF. The CDR3 DNA reads TGTGCCAGCAGTTACAATGGGGGCACTGAAGCTTTCTTT.

The chain has TRBV21-1 and TRBJ2-5; TRBD1, as called in the table, went unchecked against the DNA. TRBV21-1 has pseudogene status. CDR3 length: 13 residues. The CDR3 region has the DNA TGTGCCAGCAGCGAGAGGGGGCGGGAGACTCAGTACTTC. This translates into CASSERGRETQYF.

This clonotype occurred a few times. This sequence joins TRBV5-6 and TRBJ1-5, with 7 bases matching TRBD1. The CDR3 runs 15 residues. CDR1 is SGHDT and CDR2 is YYEEEE in the germline V gene. V was pared by 2 bases and J by 2 bases, with 4 bases of the junction left unmatched. The CDR3 spells CASSFGGGGNQPQHF. CDR3 nucleotide sequence: TGTGCCAGCAGCTTCGGAGGGGGCGGCAATCAGCCCCAGCATTTT.

In the case of this clonotype: The junction shows a germline mismatch at one end, possibly a read error. V is TRBV14 and J is TRBJ2-7; D unresolved. This CDR3 contains 14 residues. Germline V gives CDR1 SGHDN, CDR2 FVKESK. The CDR3, as DNA: TGTGCCAGCAGCCCAGACTTTCGTAGGCACGAGCGGTACTTC. Residues: CASSPDFRRHERYF.

V is TRBV7-9 and J is TRBJ1-5; no clear D gene. The length of the CDR3 is 12 residues. V lost 4 bases, J lost 5 bases, and 6 bases lay in between. Germline V gene sequence: CDR1 SEHNR, CDR2 FQNEAQ (reference sequence). CDR3 sequence: CASSSVDQPQHF. DNA for the CDR3: TGTGCCAGCAGCTCTGTAGATCAGCCCCAGCATTTT.

This clonotype was detected once. This rearrangement joins TRBV7-9 to TRBJ2-7; 8 bases agree with TRBD1. The CDR3 loop spans 15 amino acids. V shed 7 bases, J shed 4 bases, and the junction held 12 bases outside the gene matches. Germline CDR1 reads SEHNR; CDR2 reads FQNEAQ (reference sequence). The CDR3 DNA sequence: TGTGCCAGCATCTCTAGACAGGGGAAAGGATACGAGCAGTACTTC. This translates into CASISRQGKGYEQYF.

In regard to this clonotype: One end of the junction fails to match germline, which may point to a read error. The V call is TRBV6-2 or TRBV6-3, the J call TRBJ2-1, with TRBD2 matching 8 bases. Germline lookup yields CDR1 MNHEY and CDR2 SVGEGT. This CDR3 comprises 15 residues. For the CDR3, the DNA is TGCGCCAGCAGTCGACGACTACTAGCGGCCAATGGGCAGTTCTTC. Protein sequence: CASSRRLLAANGQFF.

The rearrangement joins TRBV7-9 to TRBJ2-2; no firm D call. Trimming took 3 bases from V and 9 from J, leaving 8 bases between them. The CDR3 covers 12 residues. CDR1 is SEHNR, CDR2 FQNEAQ, per germline (reference sequence). CDR3 in DNA: TGTGCCAGCAGCTTTAGGACCTGGGAGCTGTTTTTT. Encoded protein: CASSFRTWELFF.

A note on this clonotype: A much larger clone lies one base from this, so it may be a read error. The chain recombines TRBV6-5 with TRBJ2-7; D call uncertain. Trimming took 8 bases from V and 2 from J, leaving 19 bases between them. The CDR3 is 15 residues long. Germline V gene sequence: CDR1 MNHEY, CDR2 SVGAGI. The CDR3 DNA reads TGTGCCAGCGGCCTGCGTGCGGTGGGGACCTACGAGCAGTACTTC. This codes for CASGLRAVGTYEQYF.

Regarding this clonotype: Compared with germline, one end of the junction differs, possibly owing to a read error. CDR3 sequence (DNA): TGCGCCAGCATCGCGGGACAGCAGTCCTTC. Translation: CASIAGQQSF. V and J are TRBV4-1 and TRBJ2-1, with D possibly TRBD1 on 7 matching bases. Per germline, CDR1 MGHRA and CDR2 YSYEKL. This CDR3 has 10 residues.

As concerns this clonotype: A much larger clone differs by one base, so this may be a read error. V usage is TRBV5-4 and J usage is TRBJ2-7; 8 bases fit TRBD1. This CDR3 spans 15 amino acids. Trimming removed 1 base from V and 5 bases from J; junction bases left unmatched: 8. Per germline, CDR1 SGHNT and CDR2 YYREEE (reference sequence). CDR3 loop: CASSLTGQDLHEQYF. CDR3 sequence (DNA): TGTGCCAGCAGCTTGACGGGACAGGATCTCCACGAGCAGTACTTC.

The CDR3 DNA sequence: TGCAGTGCTAGAAGAGCGAGAAGCACAGATACGCAGTATTTT. Its translation is CSARRARSTDTQYF. The chain carries TRBV20-1 and TRBJ2-3; no clear D gene. This CDR3 region has 14 residues. CDR1 is DFQATT and CDR2 is SNEGSKA in the germline V gene (reference sequence). The ends were cut back, 2 bases at V and 0 bases at J, with 9 bases in the middle.

Concerning this clonotype itself: Germline is not matched at one junction end, which may reflect a read error. The rearrangement uses TRBV5-1 and TRBJ2-3, with 7 nucleotides matching TRBD1. This CDR3 has 15 residues. Per germline, CDR1 SGHRS and CDR2 YFSETQ. The CDR3 here is CASSLTGLTSDTQYF. The CDR3 nucleotides read TGCGCCAGCAGCCTGACAGGGTTGACGTCAGATACGCAATATTTT.

A few counts support this clonotype. V usage is TRBV6-5 and J usage is TRBJ2-3; tentatively, D is TRBD2 (5 bases). Germline CDR1 reads MNHEY; CDR2 reads SVGAGI. The CDR3 extends over 16 amino acids. Trimming removed 5 bases at V and 5 bases at J, with 20 bases between. The CDR3 spells CASSPFWARGGDTQYF. CDR3 coding DNA: TGTGCCAGCAGTCCATTTTGGGCGAGAGGAGGAGATACGCAGTATTTT.

The V gene is TRBV11-2, the J gene TRBJ2-7; D possibly uses TRBD1 or TRBD2 (5 bases each). V was pared by 3 bases and J by 6 bases, with 18 bases between. There are 15 residues in the CDR3. Looked up from germline, CDR1 is SGHAT and CDR2 is FQNNGV. Written as DNA, the CDR3 is TGTGCCAGCAGCTTTGTGACAGATCCGGACTGCGAGCAGTACTTC. Protein sequence: CASSFVTDPDCEQYF.

This clonotype was observed once. At one of its ends the junction is not consistent with the germline gene, which may arise from a read error. The chain employs TRBV5-4 and TRBJ1-2; weak D call: TRBD1 (5 bases). CDR1 and CDR2 (germline): SGHNT, YYREEE (reference sequence). This CDR3 spans 16 amino acids. CDR3 in amino acids: CASNDGPGLKDYGYTF. The DNA for the CDR3 is TGTGCCAGCAACGATGGACCAGGGTTAAAGGACTATGGGTACACCTTC. Looking up the rest from reference TRBV5-4 and TRBJ1-2 gives the full variable domain: ETGVTQSPTHLIKTRGQQVTLRCSSQSGHNTVSWYQQALGQGPQFIFQYYREEENGRGNFPPRFSGLQFPNYSSELNVNALELDDSALYLCASNDGPGLKDYGYTFGSGTRLTVV.

The chain carries TRBV10-2 and TRBJ2-7, with D hard to call. Germline-derived CDR1 and CDR2 are WSHSY and SAAADI. The CDR3 runs to 12 residues. With 4 bases removed from V and 7 bases from J, the gap between germline ends came to 11 bases. CDR3 DNA: TGCGCCAGCAGTGTGGGGTGCTATGAGCAGTACTTC. Residues: CASSVGCYEQYF.

Concerning this clonotype itself: Germline is not matched at one junction end, which may reflect a read error. The rearrangement uses TRBV11-2 and TRBJ2-5; D is perhaps TRBD2 (5 bases). The germline gives CDR1 SGHAT, CDR2 FQNNGV. The CDR3 has 18 residues. In DNA, the CDR3 is TGTGTCAGCAGCTTAGCGAGGCTAGCCCTTAGAAAAAAAGAGACCCAATACTTC. It specifies CVSSLARLALRKKETQYF.